This is a list of T cell receptor beta chains from one sample in a study of shared clonotypes between healthy human individuals. This table comes from immunoSEQ multiplex PCR, and its TCRdb copy is limited to in-frame clones, with some not included. The sample lists about 2.1 million clones; 85% to 95% were seen once. Sequenced sample: naive CD8+ T cells from PBMCs. These receptors all stem from a young man in good health. Some clones in this sample may be carry-over from other donors' samples. CDR3s include the opening cysteine and the closing phenylalanine or tryptophan. D genes are given only for firm matches. Rows may omit the clone size; those that give it use once, few, many or a size class.

TGTGCCAGCAGTTTATTATATACCTCCGAGCAGTACTTC	CASSLLYTSEQYF	TRBV27	TRBJ2-7	-	-
TGCGCCAGCAGCCTGGGACTAGCGTACGAGGATGAGCAGTTCTTC	CASSLGLAYEDEQFF	TRBV4-1	TRBJ2-1	-	TRBD2
TGTGCCAGCAGCAAGCGACTAGGGGGCACCGGGGAGCTGTTTTTT	CASSKRLGGTGELFF	TRBV7-9	TRBJ2-2	-	-
TGTGCCAGCAGCGTAGGCGATCCTTCCTACGAGCAGTACTTC	CASSVGDPSYEQYF	TRBV9	TRBJ2-7	-	-
TGTGCCAGCAGCCCGGGGGTCGCCTACGAGCAGTACTTC	CASSPGVAYEQYF	TRBV9	TRBJ2-7	once	-
TGTGCCAGCAGTTTAGCTACTAGCGGGAGGGCCGGGGAGCAGTTCTTC	CASSLATSGRAGEQFF	TRBV27	TRBJ2-1	-	TRBD2
TGTGCCACCTCAACAGGTGAAGGGGAGCAGTACTTC	CATSTGEGEQYF	TRBV9	TRBJ2-7	-	-
TGTGCCAGCAGTGAGGGTTATGACTCGAGCTCCTACGAGCAGTACTTC	CASSEGYDSSSYEQYF	TRBV2	TRBJ2-7	-	-
TGTGCCAGCAGCCCTAGACCCCTCCACGAGCAGTACTTC	CASSPRPLHEQYF	TRBV7-6	TRBJ2-7	-	-
TGTGCCAGCTCCACACTAGCGCTCAATGAGCAGTTCTTC	CASSTLALNEQFF	TRBV6-1	TRBJ2-1	-	TRBD2
TGTGCCAGCAGTTACTCCTTTGGGGTCACTGAAGCTTTCTTT	CASSYSFGVTEAFF	TRBV6-5	TRBJ1-1	-	-
TGTGCCAGCAGTTTATCCCGGACTAATGAAAAACTGTTTTTT	CASSLSRTNEKLFF	TRBV28	TRBJ1-4	-	-
TGTGCCAGCAGGGAGCGGACGAACACCGGGGAGCTGTTTTTT	CASRERTNTGELFF	TRBV7-6	TRBJ2-2	-	-
TGTGCCAGCAGCTCGACAGGGAAAGGGACTGAAGCTTTCTTT	CASSSTGKGTEAFF	TRBV7-8	TRBJ1-1	-	TRBD1
TGTGCCAGCAACCTCGGGAACACCGGGGAGCTGTTTTTT	CASNLGNTGELFF	TRBV28	TRBJ2-2	few	-
TGTGCCAGCAGCGTTGGGACGTCCTATGGCTACACCTTC	CASSVGTSYGYTF	TRBV9	TRBJ1-2	-	-
TGTGCCAGCAGCGCTACCGGGACTAGGTATGAGCAGTTCTTC	CASSATGTRYEQFF	TRBV28	TRBJ2-1	-	TRBD2
TGTGCCAGCAGTTACCCGAGGGGTAGCGGGAGGGAGCAGTTCTTC	CASSYPRGSGREQFF	TRBV6-5	TRBJ2-1	once	TRBD2
TGTGCCAGCAGCCAGCGGGAGCGGGTCAACACCGGGGAGCTGTTTTTT	CASSQRERVNTGELFF	TRBV7-2	TRBJ2-2	once	TRBD2
TGCGCCAGCGGGGACTCTCCGGCCAGTGAGCAGTTCTTC	CASGDSPASEQFF	TRBV10-2	TRBJ2-1	once	-
TGTGCCAGCAGTGACTCTGGGGGAGGGGCAGATACGCAGTATTTT	CASSDSGGGADTQYF	TRBV6-4	TRBJ2-3	-	TRBD2
TGTGCCAGCAGAATAGGGATAGACCTGAACACTGAAGCTTTCTTT	CASRIGIDLNTEAFF	TRBV27	TRBJ1-1	-	-
TGTGCCAGCAGTACCCGGGGACAGTACCCTTATGGCTACACCTTC	CASSTRGQYPYGYTF	TRBV28	TRBJ1-2	-	TRBD1
TGTGCCAGCAGCTTACTATCGAACCACGAGCAGTACTTC	CASSLLSNHEQYF	TRBV5-6	TRBJ2-7	-	-
TGTGCCAGCAGCCAAGGGACCAATGAGCAGTTCTTC	CASSQGTNEQFF	TRBV4-2	TRBJ2-1	-	-
TGTGCCAGCAGCGGGACTAGCGGGGCACCCTACAATGAGCAGTTCTTC	CASSGTSGAPYNEQFF	TRBV9	TRBJ2-1	-	TRBD2
TGTGCCAGCAGCCGGAGAGGGAATGAGCAGTTCTTC	CASSRRGNEQFF	TRBV6-8	TRBJ2-1	once	-
TGTGCCAGCAGCCCGTCACCGACAGGAAACATTCAGTACTTC	CASSPSPTGNIQYF	TRBV9	TRBJ2-4	-	-
TGCGCCAGCAGCTTTTGGGGCAGGGCGGTGGACGAGCAGTACTTC	CASSFWGRAVDEQYF	TRBV5-1	TRBJ2-7	-	-
TGTGCCAGCAGGCCTGACAGGTCCTACGAGCAGTACTTC	CASRPDRSYEQYF	TRBV6-6	TRBJ2-7	-	-
TGCGCCAGCAGCCCGATGGTGGGGACAGGGGTGTACGAGCAGTACTTC	CASSPMVGTGVYEQYF	TRBV10-1	TRBJ2-7	-	TRBD1
TGTGCCTGGAGGCCAACAGGGGACGCTAAGGATTCACCCCTCCACTTT	CAWRPTGDAKDSPLHF	TRBV30	TRBJ1-6	-	TRBD1
TGTGCCAGCAGCCGGGACAGGGAATATCGCACTGAAGCTTTCTTT	CASSRDREYRTEAFF	TRBV5-4	TRBJ1-1	-	TRBD1
TGTGCCAGTAGTATAGGACCGTCGGATTCGGACTATGGCTACACCTTC	CASSIGPSDSDYGYTF	TRBV19	TRBJ1-2	-	-
TGTGCCAGCAGTCCCACTGACAGGGTTGGTCAGCCCCAGCATTTT	CASSPTDRVGQPQHF	TRBV27	TRBJ1-5	-	TRBD1
TGTGCCAGCAGCGCCGGACTAGCGGAGAACACCGGGGAGCTGTTTTTT	CASSAGLAENTGELFF	TRBV7-8	TRBJ2-2	-	TRBD2
TGCGCCAGCAGCGTAACATCACGAGAGACCCAGTACTTC	CASSVTSRETQYF	TRBV5-1	TRBJ2-5	-	-
TGTGCCAGCAGTTTAGGTGGGACCTCCCTACCGGGAGAGACCCAGTACTTC	CASSLGGTSLPGETQYF	TRBV28	TRBJ2-5	-	-
TGTGCCAGCAGCTTAATACGGGTCTCCTTTTACAATGAGCAGTTCTTC	CASSLIRVSFYNEQFF	TRBV7-8	TRBJ2-1	-	-
TGTGCCAGCAGTTCCGGACCTTTCTATGGCTACACCTTC	CASSSGPFYGYTF	TRBV27	TRBJ1-2	-	-
TGTGCCAGCAGCGTAGGTGGAGGGTTAAACACCATATATTTT	CASSVGGGLNTIYF	TRBV9	TRBJ1-3	-	-
TGCGCCAGCAGCCAAGACAGGGCCGGGGGCACTGAAGCTTTCTTT	CASSQDRAGGTEAFF	TRBV4-3	TRBJ1-1	once	-
TGTGCCAGCAGCCAAGATCGTCAGCCCCAGCATTTT	CASSQDRQPQHF	TRBV4-2	TRBJ1-5	-	-
TGTGCCATCAGTGAGGCCGGGACAGGTGATGGCTACACCTTC	CAISEAGTGDGYTF	TRBV10-3	TRBJ1-2	-	TRBD1
TGTGCCGTTTCTAGCGGGAGGTACAATGAGCAGTTCTTC	CAVSSGRYNEQFF	TRBV19	TRBJ2-1	-	TRBD2
TGTGCCAGAATTCGTAACAGGGGAAACACCGGGGAGCTGTTTTTT	CARIRNRGNTGELFF	TRBV19	TRBJ2-2	-	TRBD1
TGTGCCAGCATATGGACTAGCGGGTACAATGAGCAGTTCTTC	CASIWTSGYNEQFF	TRBV6-1	TRBJ2-1	-	TRBD2
TGTGCCAGCAGTTTTGGACAGGGCGAAAACACCATATATTTT	CASSFGQGENTIYF	TRBV28	TRBJ1-3	-	TRBD1
TGCAGCGTTGGGGTGCCCTGGGCACTCCAAGAGACCCAGTACTTC	CSVGVPWALQETQYF	TRBV29-1	TRBJ2-5	-	-
TGCGCCAGCAGCCAAGATCAACTATCATTCGGTTCGTTATACAATGAGCAGTTCTTC	CASSQDQLSFGSLYNEQFF	TRBV4-1	TRBJ2-1	-	-
TGTGCCAGCAGCGTAGGGAGGGACAGGGGGCGGCCTGAAGCTTTCTTT	CASSVGRDRGRPEAFF	TRBV9	TRBJ1-1	-	TRBD1
TGTGCCAGCAATCCGGGACAGGAAATCGGGGAGCTGTTTTTT	CASNPGQEIGELFF	TRBV28	TRBJ2-2	-	TRBD1
TGTGCCAGCGGGACAGGGGATAGAAGCTCCTACAATGAGCAGTTCTTC	CASGTGDRSSYNEQFF	TRBV2	TRBJ2-1	-	TRBD1
TGTGCCAGCCACCGGGACAGGGCCACGAACACTGAAGCTTTCTTT	CASHRDRATNTEAFF	TRBV6-5	TRBJ1-1	-	TRBD1
TGTGCCAGCAGTTCCGGCCCGAACACTGAAGCTTTCTTT	CASSSGPNTEAFF	TRBV6-5	TRBJ1-1	-	-
TGCAGCGTTCGACAGGGGGGTATTCAGTACTTC	CSVRQGGIQYF	TRBV29-1	TRBJ2-4	-	TRBD1
TGCGCCAGCAGCCAAGCCCGACGGGCCAGCCAAGAGACCCAGTACTTC	CASSQARRASQETQYF	TRBV4-1	TRBJ2-5	-	-